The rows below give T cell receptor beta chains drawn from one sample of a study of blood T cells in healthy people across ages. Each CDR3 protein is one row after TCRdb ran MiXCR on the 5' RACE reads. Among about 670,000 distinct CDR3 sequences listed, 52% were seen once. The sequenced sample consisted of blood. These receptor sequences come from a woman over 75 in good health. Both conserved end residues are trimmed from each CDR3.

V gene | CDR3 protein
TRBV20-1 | SARVNLQGGEQF
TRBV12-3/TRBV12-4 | ASSLGTGGEKLF
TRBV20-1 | SALGYYTEAF
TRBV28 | ASIGNSYEQY
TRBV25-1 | ASRGTWPKAGIEQY
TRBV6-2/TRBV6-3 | ASSSLRAGAYNEQF
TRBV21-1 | ASSNPRSFIQY
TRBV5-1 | ASSLPNSGTQGYT
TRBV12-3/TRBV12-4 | ASRELAGSHNEQY
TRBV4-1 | ASSQDGGGLSYNEQF
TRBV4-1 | ASSQNTVTLAKNIQY
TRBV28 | ASSLQGTRTDTQY
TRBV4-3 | ASSQDRTTLSEQY